Each of the 9 T cell receptor beta chains below was sequenced from the same sample in a study of Ad26.COV2.S vaccination and SARS-CoV-2 variants. Method: immunoSEQ multiplex PCR; TCRdb's copy keeps in-frame clones and lacks some. The data show more than 250,000 clones, about 89% seen once. Treatment indicated: roughly 18 received Ad26.COV2.S at low or high dose, single or two shots; about 5 received placebo; per-sample allocation not given. Specimen acquisition occurred on day 63 following the initial vaccine or placebo injection. The sample here was peripheral blood, taken in a trial of Ad26.COV2.S vaccine versus placebo. The receptor source for this set is a person between 18 and 65 years old who received the Ad26.COV2.S COVID-19 vaccine or a placebo.

The J gene is TRBJ1-2, the V gene TRBV6-5; 11 nucleotides line up with TRBD1. This CDR3 is built from 15 residues. V shed 4 bases, J shed 8 bases, and the junction held 9 bases outside the gene matches. Germline CDR1 MNHEY, CDR2 SVGAGI. The DNA for the CDR3 is TGTGCCAGCAGTTTAGACCGGGACAGGGGGTACGGCTACACCTTC. Protein: CASSLDRDRGYGYTF.

The chain employs TRBV5-1 and TRBJ2-5; a possible D gene is TRBD1 (6 bases). Germline lookup yields CDR1 SGHRS and CDR2 YFSETQ. Trimming took off 7 bases at V and 5 bases at J, with 18 bases between the two ends. The CDR3 runs to 14 residues. The CDR3 is CASRITGQTETQYF. CDR3 coding DNA: TGCGCCAGCCGAATTACAGGGCAGACGGAGACCCAGTACTTC.

The rearrangement links TRBV7-3 to TRBJ1-1; D is unresolved. The CDR3 is made up of 13 amino acids. Trimming shortened V by 5 bases and J by 0 bases, and 7 bases separated the two germline ends. CDR1 is SGHTA, CDR2 FQGTGA, per germline. The CDR3 sequence is CASSLQMNTEAFF. CDR3 DNA: TGTGCCAGCAGCCTACAGATGAACACTGAAGCTTTCTTT. Variable domain in full (rest from reference TRBV7-3 and TRBJ1-1): GAGVSQTPSNKVTEKGKYVELRCDPISGHTALYWYRQSLGQGPEFLIYFQGTGAADDSGLPNDRFFAVRPEGSVSTLKIQRTERGDSAVYLCASSLQMNTEAFFGQGTRLTVV.

V and J are TRBV5-4 and TRBJ1-1; D possibly corresponds to TRBD1 (5 bases). The CDR3 covers 17 residues. Between the trimmed V and J ends, which lost 4 bases and 3 bases, there was a span of 22 bases. Germline CDR1 SGHNT, CDR2 YYREEE (reference sequence). The DNA for the CDR3 is TGTGCCAGCAGCCGCGGGACCCGCGGCGCGGGGGACACTGAAGCTTTCTTT. Encoded protein: CASSRGTRGAGDTEAFF.

The rearrangement uses TRBV29-1 and TRBJ2-7; TRBD2 matches at 9 bases. V shed 4 bases and J 3 bases; nucleotides not matched to a gene: 10. This CDR3 comprises 15 residues. The germline V gene encodes CDR1 SQVTM and CDR2 ANQGSEA. The CDR3 nucleotides read TGCAGCGTTGGCCCGTGGGCTAGCGGGATCTACGAGCAGTACTTC. Protein product: CSVGPWASGIYEQYF.

The V call is TRBV5-1, the J call TRBJ1-4; 8 nucleotides agree with TRBD1. V shed 4 bases and J 8 bases; nucleotides not matched to a gene: 7. Germline V gene data show CDR1 as SGHRS and CDR2 as YFSETQ. This CDR3 is 14 amino acids long. CDR3 residues: CASSDGQGREKLFF. In DNA form, the CDR3 reads TGCGCCAGCAGCGACGGACAGGGACGAGAAAAACTGTTTTTT.

This clone has a single count. The chain carries TRBV11-2 and TRBJ1-1; D perhaps matches TRBD1 (6 bases). The CDR3 is 15 residues long. Germline lookup yields CDR1 SGHAT and CDR2 FQNNGV. The germline V and J ends were trimmed by 3 bases and 1 base, with 12 bases remaining between them. CDR3 sequence (DNA): TGTGCCAGCAGCTTTATAGGCAGGGGGAACACTGAAGCTTTCTTT. This sequence encodes CASSFIGRGNTEAFF. Variable domain in full (rest from reference TRBV11-2 and TRBJ1-1): EAGVAQSPRYKIIEKRQSVAFWCNPISGHATLYWYQQILGQGPKLLIQFQNNGVVDDSQLPKDRFSAERLKGVDSTLKIQPAKLEDSAVYLCASSFIGRGNTEAFFGQGTRLTVV.

The chain employs TRBV7-9 and TRBJ1-1, with D possibly TRBD1 on 5 matching bases. Trimming took 4 bases from V and 3 from J, leaving 9 bases between them. The CDR3 loop spans 13 amino acids. CDR1 SEHNR and CDR2 FQNEAQ come from the germline V gene (reference sequence). CDR3 region: CASSWWGDTEAFF. The CDR3 DNA reads as TGTGCCAGCAGCTGGTGGGGGGACACTGAAGCTTTCTTT.

The chain uses TRBV19 and TRBJ1-5, with TRBD1 as a possible D gene (6 bases). Germline CDR1 reads LNHDA; CDR2 reads SQIVND (reference sequence). The CDR3 consists of 17 residues. V lost 8 bases, J lost 6 bases, and 26 bases lay in between. This CDR3 is CASGLETGKKGGQPQHF. The CDR3 bases are TGTGCCAGTGGGCTCGAGACAGGCAAAAAAGGGGGTCAGCCCCAGCATTTT.